Listed below are T cell receptor beta chains from one sample, sequenced in a study of cytomegalovirus exposure and HLA in healthy donors. The protocol was immunoSEQ multiplex PCR, while the TCRdb copy is restricted to in-frame clones and leaves out a portion. Among some 130,000 clones listed, around 79% were seen once. Sequences were obtained from PBMCs. All receptors derive from a middle-aged man in good health and CMV-seropositive. CDR3s leave out the opening cysteine and the closing phenylalanine or tryptophan. The D gene is left open where the match is weak. Only some rows state a clone size, as once, few, many or a class for expanded clones.

V	J	size	D	CDR3
TRBV5-4	TRBJ1-3	-	TRBD1	ASSVDRVGSGNTIY
TRBV11-3	TRBJ2-6	-	-	ASSPGPGETGANVLT
TRBV7-8	TRBJ1-1	-	TRBD1	ASSTGTGTEAF
TRBV5-1	TRBJ1-1	-	TRBD1	ASSFRQGDTEAF
TRBV29-1	TRBJ2-1	-	TRBD2	SVDKGLGGEQF
TRBV5-1	TRBJ1-1	-	-	ASSLDQGGLSEAF
TRBV7-9	TRBJ1-4	few	-	ASSSMGGGTTNEKLF
TRBV30	TRBJ1-4	few	-	AWSISEKLF
TRBV27	TRBJ2-1	-	-	ASSLLFLGSSYNEQF
TRBV19	TRBJ2-1	-	-	ASSIWSVNEQF
TRBV18	TRBJ2-1	once	TRBD2	ASSPILAGAGYNEQF
TRBV6-5	TRBJ1-1	few	-	ASSWGTEAF
TRBV5-1	TRBJ2-7	few	-	ASSLGRGTGLYEQY
TRBV7-9	-	-	-	SSSKVGLGSYEQY
TRBV19	TRBJ1-1	-	-	ASSTEGGASGAF
TRBV7-3	TRBJ2-5	-	TRBD1	ASSSKAQGATQY
TRBV7-8	TRBJ2-3	-	TRBD2	ASSQLAGVGDTQY
TRBV6-1	TRBJ1-5	few	-	ASSEAGVSNQPQH
TRBV27	TRBJ1-2	few	TRBD1	ASTRGQGGGYT
TRBV7-9	TRBJ2-7	once	-	ASSLVSLPYEQY
TRBV5-4	TRBJ1-1	-	TRBD1	ASSNRIRGHTEAF
TRBV19	TRBJ1-1	once	TRBD1	ASSIVGGQGRAEAF
TRBV18	TRBJ1-5	-	-	ASSPPEGSNNQPQH
TRBV19	TRBJ1-4	-	-	ASSNRDKNEKLF
TRBV29-1	TRBJ2-4	-	-	SVVAVAKNIQY
TRBV5-1	TRBJ2-1	-	TRBD2	ASSLGLAGTNNEQF
TRBV29-1	TRBJ2-1	few	-	SVEGFWQNEQF
TRBV19	TRBJ2-1	-	TRBD2	ASSRGGFSGNNEQF
TRBV2	TRBJ1-1	once	TRBD1	ASRVQGARIGTEAF
TRBV29-1	TRBJ1-4	once	-	SGYRTNEKLF
TRBV18	TRBJ1-3	-	TRBD1	ASSPGQKRTSIY
TRBV19	TRBJ2-1	-	TRBD2	ASSPRTSGPYNEQF
TRBV21-1	TRBJ2-6	few	-	ASSKHGAPPEQAEDRDGANVLT
TRBV5-4	TRBJ2-5	-	-	ASSSHSGLQETQY
TRBV4-2	-	once	TRBD2	ASSQVSLGPAGDGYEQF
TRBV28	TRBJ1-5	-	-	ASSLGGQPQH
TRBV18	TRBJ2-1	-	TRBD2	ASSPTSDNEQF
TRBV19	TRBJ2-7	-	TRBD1	ASSRDRSSYEQY
TRBV21-1	TRBJ2-1	once	-	ASSKNPSGNYNEQF
TRBV29-1	TRBJ2-4	few	TRBD1	STRSGGADIQY
TRBV7-9	TRBJ1-2	-	-	ASTGHQLSRYT
TRBV5-1	TRBJ1-1	-	TRBD1	ASSPGQGATNTEAF
TRBV7-3	TRBJ1-5	-	-	ASSLTGRRTFSNQPQH
TRBV6-6	TRBJ2-1	-	-	ASGMAGAKYNEQF
TRBV19	TRBJ2-7	-	TRBD1	ASSPQTGFEQY
TRBV11-2	TRBJ2-7	-	TRBD2	ASSSTGGGYEQY
TRBV11-2	TRBJ2-1	-	TRBD2	ASSQSGRANEQF
TRBV27	TRBJ2-5	-	-	ASSRWGGVGQETQY
TRBV30	TRBJ1-5	-	-	AWSGGDGQPQH
TRBV28	TRBJ2-6	-	-	ASSSSGSGGISGANVLT
TRBV5-1	TRBJ1-3	-	TRBD1	ASGTGGNAIY
TRBV11-2	TRBJ1-1	-	TRBD1	ASSRQGVTEAF